Presented here are 29 T cell receptor beta chains from one specimen sequenced in a study of Ad26.COV2.S vaccination and SARS-CoV-2 variants. Assay used: immunoSEQ multiplex PCR; TCRdb lists only in-frame clones, some missing. This table has roughly 100,000 clones, around 80% appearing once. The source was peripheral blood, collected after recovery from COVID-19. Receptors originate from a human donor who had recovered from COVID-19.

The chain has TRBV10-2 and TRBJ2-5, with D possibly matching TRBD1 (6 bases). V was trimmed by 0 bases and J by 7 bases, leaving 15 bases between them. CDR3 size: 15 residues. Germline CDR1 is WSHSY and CDR2 is SAAADI. CDR3 loop: CASSESVAGVGTQYF. The DNA for the CDR3 is TGCGCCAGCAGTGAGTCAGTTGCAGGGGTGGGGACCCAGTACTTC.

The table lists this clone with a few counts. The identical CDR3 is also encoded by other nucleotide sequences in the sample. The CDR3 DNA sequence: TGCGCCAGCAGCTTGGACAGGGGGAACTATGGCTACACCTTC. It codes for CASSLDRGNYGYTF. The genes are TRBV5-1 and TRBJ1-2; 8 bases match TRBD1. Germline V gives CDR1 SGHRS, CDR2 YFSETQ. J lost 2 bases, V lost 0 bases, and 0 bases had no gene match. The CDR3 loop spans 14 amino acids.

The chain couples TRBV2 to TRBJ1-2; TRBD1 matches at 7 bases. CDR1 and CDR2 from the germline V gene are SNHLY and FYNNEI. CDR3 length: 14 residues. Losses at the gene ends were 7 bases for V and 0 bases for J; bases not matched to a gene: 5. The chain's CDR3 is CASIVDRSNYGYTF. The CDR3 coding sequence is TGTGCCAGCATCGTGGACAGGTCTAACTATGGCTACACCTTC.

The table lists this clone with a count of one. V is TRBV5-4 and J is TRBJ2-5; 7 nucleotides match TRBD2. Germline loops: CDR1 SGHNT, CDR2 YYREEE (reference sequence). This CDR3 has 14 amino acids. Trimming cost V 5 bases and J 3 bases; bases outside gene matches: 7. The CDR3 protein is CASREGLWEETQYF. DNA for the CDR3: TGTGCCAGCAGGGAGGGACTATGGGAAGAGACCCAGTACTTC.

The V call is TRBV3-1 (or the pseudogene TRBV3-2), the J call TRBJ1-6, with D perhaps TRBD1 (5 bases). The CDR3 length is 16 residues. CDR1 is LGHDT, CDR2 YNNKEL, per germline (reference sequence). Trimming took off 1 base at V and 6 bases at J, with 13 bases between the two ends. CDR3 DNA: TGTGCCAGCAGCCAAGCTGGGGACGTGACTAATTCACCCCTCCACTTT. It specifies CASSQAGDVTNSPLHF.

This chain uses TRBV7-2 with TRBJ2-4; no clear D. Germline CDR1 SGHTA, CDR2 FQGNSA. The CDR3 extends over 15 amino acids. With 0 bases removed from V and 3 bases from J, the gap between germline ends came to 9 bases. CDR3 bases: TGTGCCAGCAGCTTAGCCCCATCACTCAAAAACATTCAGTACTTC. It translates to CASSLAPSLKNIQYF.

This chain uses TRBV2 with TRBJ2-5, with a tentative D call TRBD2 (6 bases). V was pared by 7 bases and J by 4 bases, with 19 bases between. The CDR3 extends over 15 amino acids. CDR1 is SNHLY, CDR2 FYNNEI, per germline. CDR3 sequence: CASKLGGSSRETQYF. The DNA for the CDR3 is TGTGCCAGCAAGTTGGGGGGTTCGAGCAGAGAGACCCAGTACTTC.

There are a few counts of this clone. The rearrangement links TRBV5-4 to TRBJ2-7; no reliable D call. The CDR3 contains 13 residues. V was cut by 3 bases and J by 3 bases, with 10 bases left in between. From germline, CDR1 is SGHNT and CDR2 YYREEE (reference sequence). The CDR3 DNA follows: TGTGCCAGCAGCTGGTCTACGGGCTACGAGCAGTACTTC. Its protein is CASSWSTGYEQYF.

In its sample, this clone was seen once. V usage is TRBV5-4 and J usage is TRBJ1-2; tentative D call: TRBD1 (6 bases). The length of the CDR3 is 14 residues. Trimming cost V 1 base and J 4 bases, with 11 bases left between them. CDR1 SGHNT and CDR2 YYREEE come from the germline V gene (reference sequence). This chain's CDR3 is CASSLRGAAYGYTF. In DNA form, the CDR3 reads TGTGCCAGCAGCTTGAGGGGGGCGGCCTATGGCTACACCTTC.

The chain has TRBV6-2 or TRBV6-3 and TRBJ1-5, with D perhaps TRBD1 (5 bases). The germline V and J ends were trimmed by 2 bases and 6 bases, with 8 bases remaining between them. The CDR3 has 13 amino acids. The germline V gene encodes CDR1 MNHEY and CDR2 SVGEGT. CDR3 residues: CASSYTGGQPQHF. DNA of the CDR3: TGTGCCAGCAGTTACACCGGGGGTCAGCCCCAGCATTTT.

This CDR3 reads CASRRDTQREDSGANVLTF. The DNA for the CDR3 is TGTGCCAGCCGCCGGGACACCCAAAGGGAAGACTCTGGGGCCAACGTCCTGACTTTC. The rearrangement links TRBV21-1 to TRBJ2-6; no check of the table's D call, TRBD1, against the DNA was made. TRBV21-1 is listed as a pseudogene. The CDR3 has 19 residues.

The V and J genes are TRBV28 and TRBJ1-1; 10 bases agree with TRBD1. The V gene's germline CDR1 is MDHEN and CDR2 SYDVKM. This CDR3 has 15 amino acids. Trimming cost V 7 bases and J 6 bases; bases outside gene matches: 11. CDR3 DNA: TGTGCCAGCACCCACCCGGGACAGGGGCGCGCTGAAGCTTTCTTT. Translating it yields CASTHPGQGRAEAFF.

This rearrangement joins TRBV3-1 (or the pseudogene TRBV3-2) to TRBJ1-1; D not certain. This CDR3 has 14 amino acids. From germline, CDR1 is LGHDT and CDR2 YNNKEL (reference sequence). V dropped 0 bases and J dropped 7 bases, with 12 bases sitting between them. Here the CDR3 DNA reads TGTGCCAGCAGCCAAGATCTAACAGACCGTGAAGCTTTCTTT. Translation: CASSQDLTDREAFF.

This clone was found once. V and J are TRBV2 and TRBJ2-6, with D tentatively TRBD1 (5 bases). V was shortened by 5 bases and J by 1 base, with 18 bases between the two germline ends. From germline, CDR1 is SNHLY and CDR2 FYNNEI. This CDR3 is built from 18 residues. As DNA, the CDR3 is TGTGCCAGCAGTACTCCCTCTGGACATCCTTCTGGGGCCAACGTCCTGACTTTC. Protein product: CASSTPSGHPSGANVLTF.

The rearrangement uses TRBV29-1 and TRBJ2-1; 7 nucleotides line up with TRBD1. Trimming took 3 bases from V and 5 from J; bases not matched to a gene: 4. There are 13 residues in the CDR3. CDR1 is SQVTM and CDR2 is ANQGSEA in the germline V gene. The CDR3 DNA reads as TGCAGCGTTGACCGGACAGGCAACAATGAGCAGTTCTTC. Translating gives CSVDRTGNNEQFF.

This clone was observed once. The chain combines TRBV28 with TRBJ1-5; no definite D call. Trimming cost V 2 bases and J 3 bases, with 8 bases left between them. Germline V lookup: CDR1 MDHEN, CDR2 SYDVKM. The CDR3 is 14 residues long. CDR3 sequence (DNA): TGTGCCAGCAGTTTACAGAACCCCAATCAGCCCCAGCATTTT. Encoded protein: CASSLQNPNQPQHF.

The genes are TRBV14 and TRBJ1-1; tentatively, D is TRBD1 (5 bases). Trimming cost V 2 bases and J 10 bases, with 14 bases left between them. This CDR3 has 13 residues. Germline CDR1 is SGHDN and CDR2 is FVKESK. The CDR3 DNA reads as TGTGCCAGCAGCCAAAGTGGAACCGGGGGAGCTTTCTTT. Translating gives CASSQSGTGGAFF.

This clone was seen a handful of times. The chain is built from TRBV7-9 and TRBJ1-1, with D hard to call. V dropped 5 bases and J dropped 11 bases, with 12 bases sitting between them. This CDR3 is built from 11 residues. CDR1 is SEHNR and CDR2 is FQNEAQ in the germline V gene (reference sequence). This CDR3 is CASSANLGAFF. As DNA, the CDR3 is TGTGCCAGCAGCGCCAACCTTGGGGCTTTCTTT.

The chain employs TRBV28 and TRBJ1-4; TRBD1 aligns across 7 bases. The germline CDR1 and CDR2 sequences are MDHEN and SYDVKM. The junction had 12 bases not matched to a gene; V was cut back by 4 bases and J by 4 bases. The CDR3 has 17 residues. The CDR3, as DNA: TGTGCCAGCAGTTCTAGACAGGGAAGAGGTCTTAATGAAAAACTGTTTTTT. Residues: CASSSRQGRGLNEKLFF. The complete variable domain, with remaining parts taken from reference TRBV28 and TRBJ1-4, reads DVKVTQSSRYLVKRTGEKVFLECVQDMDHENMFWYRQDPGLGLRLIYFSYDVKMKEKGDIPEGYSVSREKKERFSLILESASTNQTSMYLCASSSRQGRGLNEKLFFGSGTQLSVL.

V gene TRBV6-1 combines with J gene TRBJ1-2; D not resolved. CDR1 and CDR2 from the germline V gene are MNHNS and SASEGT. The CDR3 is 14 amino acids. The germline V and J ends were trimmed by 1 base and 8 bases, with 14 bases remaining between them. The CDR3 is CASSEEWTSAGYTF. CDR3 DNA: TGTGCCAGCAGTGAAGAATGGACTTCCGCCGGCTACACCTTC.

This rearrangement joins TRBV29-1 to TRBJ2-1, with a tentative D call TRBD2 (5 bases). There are 14 residues in the CDR3. The V gene lost 1 base and the J gene lost 8 bases, with 15 bases spanning the gap. Germline loops: CDR1 SQVTM, CDR2 ANQGSEA. For the CDR3, the DNA is TGCAGCGTTGAAGGGACTTCAAGATTAGATGAGCAGTTCTTC. Translating gives CSVEGTSRLDEQFF.

The rearrangement joins TRBV24-1 to TRBJ2-2; possibly TRBD2 for D (5 bases). With 6 bases removed from V and 2 bases from J, the gap between germline ends came to 12 bases. This CDR3 has 15 amino acids. The germline V gene encodes CDR1 KGHDR and CDR2 SFDVKD. The CDR3 DNA is TGTGCCACCAGTCTTGAGGGCCTTAACACCGGGGAGCTGTTTTTT. Translating gives CATSLEGLNTGELFF.

The gene calls are TRBV30 and TRBJ2-4, with D uncertain. The germline CDR1 and CDR2 sequences are GTSNPN and SVGIG (reference sequence). V was trimmed by 0 bases and J by 6 bases, leaving 6 bases between them. The CDR3 extends over 12 amino acids. This chain's CDR3 is CAWSVQRNIQYF. CDR3 bases: TGTGCCTGGAGTGTACAGAGAAACATTCAGTACTTC.

The rearrangement joins TRBV6-5 to TRBJ2-2, with 7 positions matching TRBD2. V shed 6 bases, J shed 5 bases, and the junction held 3 bases outside the gene matches. This CDR3 spans 13 amino acids. The germline V gene has CDR1 MNHEY and CDR2 SVGAGI. The CDR3 here is CASSPGLTGELFF. The CDR3 coding sequence is TGTGCCAGCAGCCCGGGACTAACCGGGGAGCTGTTTTTT.

This clone has just one count. V gene TRBV11-2 combines with J gene TRBJ1-2; TRBD1 matches at 9 bases. CDR1 is SGHAT, CDR2 FQNNGV, per germline. This CDR3 spans 18 amino acids. V dropped 5 bases and J dropped 4; count of bases not matched to a gene: 17. The CDR3 DNA sequence: TGTGCCAGCAGCCTCCTAAGACCCGGGACAGGGTGGAGCTATGGCTACACCTTC. Amino acids: CASSLLRPGTGWSYGYTF.

V and J are TRBV10-1 and TRBJ2-7; unclear D gene. V lost 3 bases to trimming and J lost 8 bases, with 14 bases between them. The CDR3 loop spans 13 amino acids. Germline V gene lookup returns CDR1 WNHNN and CDR2 SYGVQD (reference sequence). CDR3 sequence (DNA): TGCGCCAGCAGTGAAGTTTGGAAGGACCAGCAGTACTTC. This gives the protein CASSEVWKDQQYF.

This sequence joins TRBV2 and TRBJ2-1; 8 nucleotides align to TRBD2. The germline V gene encodes CDR1 SNHLY and CDR2 FYNNEI. Unmatched junction bases numbered 7, after V lost 7 bases and J lost 8 bases. The CDR3 is 13 amino acids. CDR3 in DNA: TGTGCCAGCAACGGACTAGCAGAGTATGAGCAGTTCTTC. Translated, it gives CASNGLAEYEQFF.

This chain links TRBV29-1 with TRBJ1-3; the D is unclear. There are 15 residues in the CDR3. Germline values: CDR1 SQVTM, CDR2 ANQGSEA. Trimming left V 1 base short and J 3 bases short, with 13 bases between. CDR3 DNA sequence: TGCAGCGTTGAAGGGGCAGATACTATTGGAAACACCATATATTTT. It codes for CSVEGADTIGNTIYF.

The V call is TRBV28, the J call TRBJ1-5; D call uncertain. The V end lost 2 bases, the J end lost 10 bases, and 12 bases lay between the germline ends. The CDR3 is made up of 13 amino acids. Germline CDR1 and CDR2: MDHEN and SYDVKM. The CDR3 DNA follows: TGTGCCAGCAGTTTAGAGGGTCCCAATCCCCAGCATTTT. It is translated as CASSLEGPNPQHF.